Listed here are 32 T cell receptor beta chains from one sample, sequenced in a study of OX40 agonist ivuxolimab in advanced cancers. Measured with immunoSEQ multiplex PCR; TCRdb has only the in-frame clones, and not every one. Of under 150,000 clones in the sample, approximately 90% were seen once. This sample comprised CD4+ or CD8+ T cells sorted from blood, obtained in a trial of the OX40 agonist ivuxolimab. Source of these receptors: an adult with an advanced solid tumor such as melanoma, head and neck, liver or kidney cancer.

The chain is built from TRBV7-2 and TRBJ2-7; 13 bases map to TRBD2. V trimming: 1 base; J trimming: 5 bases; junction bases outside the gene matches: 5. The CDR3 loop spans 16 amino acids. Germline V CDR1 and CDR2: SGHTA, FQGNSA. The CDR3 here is CASSLELAGGKNEQYF. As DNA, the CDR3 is TGTGCCAGCAGCTTAGAACTAGCGGGGGGGAAGAACGAGCAGTACTTC.

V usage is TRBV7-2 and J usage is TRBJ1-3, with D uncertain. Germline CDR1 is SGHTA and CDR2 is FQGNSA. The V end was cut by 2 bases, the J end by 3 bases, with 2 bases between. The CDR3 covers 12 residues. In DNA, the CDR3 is TGTGCCAGCAGCTTAAGTGGAAACACCATATATTTT. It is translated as CASSLSGNTIYF. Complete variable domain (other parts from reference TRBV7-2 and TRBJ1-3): GAGVSQSPSNKVTEKGKDVELRCDPISGHTALYWYRQSLGQGLEFLIYFQGNSAPDKSGLPSDRFSAERTGGSVSTLTIQRTQQEDSAVYLCASSLSGNTIYFGEGSWLTVV.

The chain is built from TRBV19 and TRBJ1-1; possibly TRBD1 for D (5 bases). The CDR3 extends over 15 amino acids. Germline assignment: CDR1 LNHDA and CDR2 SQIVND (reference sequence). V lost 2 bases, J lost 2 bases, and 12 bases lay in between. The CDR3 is CASSIRGDGNTEAFF. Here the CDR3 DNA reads TGTGCCAGTAGTATAAGAGGGGATGGTAACACTGAAGCTTTCTTT.

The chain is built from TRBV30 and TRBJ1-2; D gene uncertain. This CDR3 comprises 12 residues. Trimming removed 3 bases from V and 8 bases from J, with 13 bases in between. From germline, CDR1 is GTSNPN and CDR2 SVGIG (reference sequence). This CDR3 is CAWSPRPVGYTF. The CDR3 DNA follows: TGTGCCTGGAGCCCTCGTCCCGTGGGCTACACCTTC. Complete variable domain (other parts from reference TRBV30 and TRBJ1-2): SQTIHQWPATLVQPVGSPLSLECTVEGTSNPNLYWYRQAAGRGLQLLFYSVGIGQISSEVPQNLSASRPQDRQFILSSKKLLLSDSGFYLCAWSPRPVGYTFGSGTRLTVV.

The CDR3 sequence is CASSLAPVLGEKLFF. CDR3 DNA sequence: TGTGCCAGCAGCTTAGCCCCCGTTTTAGGGGAAAAACTGTTTTTT. The rearrangement links TRBV7-9 to TRBJ1-4; no reliable D call. Germline V CDR1 and CDR2: SEHNR, FQNEAQ (reference sequence). V lost 0 bases to trimming and J lost 8 bases, with 13 bases between them. This CDR3 is 15 amino acids long. The variable domain in full, with the rest retrieved from reference TRBV7-9 and TRBJ1-4, is DTGVSQNPRHKITKRGQNVTFRCDPISEHNRLYWYRQTLGQGPEFLTYFQNEAQLEKSRLLSDRFSAERPKGSFSTLEIQRTEQGDSAMYLCASSLAPVLGEKLFFGSGTQLSVL.

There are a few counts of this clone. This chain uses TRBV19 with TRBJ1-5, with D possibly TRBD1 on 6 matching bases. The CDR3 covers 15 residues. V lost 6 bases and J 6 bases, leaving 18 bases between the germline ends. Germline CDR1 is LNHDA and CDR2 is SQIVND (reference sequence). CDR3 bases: TGTGCCAGTAGAAGGACACAGGGAGGCGGTCAGCCCCAGCATTTT. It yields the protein CASRRTQGGGQPQHF.

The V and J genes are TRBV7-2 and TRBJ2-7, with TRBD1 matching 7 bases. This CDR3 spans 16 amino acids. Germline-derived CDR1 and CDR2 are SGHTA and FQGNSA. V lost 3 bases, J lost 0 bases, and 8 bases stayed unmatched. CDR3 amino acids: CASSFPGTEHSYEQYF. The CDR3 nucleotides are TGTGCCAGCAGCTTCCCCGGGACAGAACACTCCTACGAGCAGTACTTC.

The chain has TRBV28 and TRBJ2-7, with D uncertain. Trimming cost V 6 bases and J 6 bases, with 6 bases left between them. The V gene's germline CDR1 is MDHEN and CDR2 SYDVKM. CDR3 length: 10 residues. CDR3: CASRGGEQYF. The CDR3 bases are TGTGCCAGCAGAGGCGGCGAGCAGTACTTC. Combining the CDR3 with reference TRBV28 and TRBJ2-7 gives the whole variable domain DVKVTQSSRYLVKRTGEKVFLECVQDMDHENMFWYRQDPGLGLRLIYFSYDVKMKEKGDIPEGYSVSREKKERFSLILESASTNQTSMYLCASRGGEQYFGPGTRLTVT.

DNA of the CDR3: TGTGCCAGCAGCGGACAGTACACCGGGGAGCTGTTTTTT. It yields the protein CASSGQYTGELFF. The V and J genes are TRBV7-9 and TRBJ2-2, with D tentatively TRBD1 (6 bases). V gave up 5 bases and J gave up 3 bases, with 7 bases separating them. This CDR3 has 13 amino acids. The germline V gene has CDR1 SEHNR and CDR2 FQNEAQ (reference sequence). Supplemented by reference TRBV7-9 and TRBJ2-2, the full variable domain reads DTGVSQNPRHKITKRGQNVTFRCDPISEHNRLYWYRQTLGQGPEFLTYFQNEAQLEKSRLLSDRFSAERPKGSFSTLEIQRTEQGDSAMYLCASSGQYTGELFFGEGSRLTVL.

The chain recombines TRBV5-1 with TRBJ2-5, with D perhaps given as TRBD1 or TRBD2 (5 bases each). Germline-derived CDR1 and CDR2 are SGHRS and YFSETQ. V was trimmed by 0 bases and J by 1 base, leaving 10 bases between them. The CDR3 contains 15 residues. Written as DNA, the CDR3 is TGCGCCAGCAGCTTGGGGACCGGGGCCCAAGAGACCCAGTACTTC. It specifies CASSLGTGAQETQYF.

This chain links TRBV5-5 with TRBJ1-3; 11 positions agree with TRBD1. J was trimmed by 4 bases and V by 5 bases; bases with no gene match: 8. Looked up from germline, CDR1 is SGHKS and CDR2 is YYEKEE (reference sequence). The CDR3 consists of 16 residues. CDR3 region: CASRAGTGGVGNTIYF. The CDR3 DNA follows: TGTGCCAGCAGGGCCGGGACAGGGGGAGTAGGAAACACCATATATTTT.

The DNA of the CDR3 is TGTGCCTGGAGCCGAAGGTCGGGAGAGACCCAGTACTTC. Translating gives CAWSRRSGETQYF. The chain is built from TRBV30 and TRBJ2-5; no clear D. V was pared by 3 bases and J by 4 bases, with 12 bases between. The CDR3 is 13 residues long. Germline lookup yields CDR1 GTSNPN and CDR2 SVGIG (reference sequence).

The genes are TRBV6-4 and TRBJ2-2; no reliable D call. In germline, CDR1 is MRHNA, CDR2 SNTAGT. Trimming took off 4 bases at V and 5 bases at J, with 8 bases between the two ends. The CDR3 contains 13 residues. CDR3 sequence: CASSAVNTGELFF. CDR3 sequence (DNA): TGTGCCAGCAGTGCCGTCAATACCGGGGAGCTGTTTTTT.

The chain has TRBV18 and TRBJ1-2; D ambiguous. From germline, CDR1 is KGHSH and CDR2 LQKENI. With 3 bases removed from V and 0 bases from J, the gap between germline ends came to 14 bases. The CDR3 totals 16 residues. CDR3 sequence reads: CASSPEEGKTNYGYTF. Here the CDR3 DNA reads TGTGCCAGCTCACCTGAAGAGGGCAAAACTAACTATGGCTACACCTTC.

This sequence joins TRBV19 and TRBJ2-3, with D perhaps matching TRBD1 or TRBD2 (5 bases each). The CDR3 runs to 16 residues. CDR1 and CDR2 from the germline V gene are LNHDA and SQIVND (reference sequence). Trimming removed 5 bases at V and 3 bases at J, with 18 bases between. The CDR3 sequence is CASSPAPGTSTDTQYF. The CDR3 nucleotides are TGTGCCAGTAGTCCCGCTCCAGGGACGTCGACAGATACGCAGTATTTT. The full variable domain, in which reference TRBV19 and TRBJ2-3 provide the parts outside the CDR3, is DGGITQSPKYLFRKEGQNVTLSCEQNLNHDAMYWYRQDPGQGLRLIYYSQIVNDFQKGDIAEGYSVSREKKESFPLTVTSAQKNPTAFYLCASSPAPGTSTDTQYFGPGTRLTVL.

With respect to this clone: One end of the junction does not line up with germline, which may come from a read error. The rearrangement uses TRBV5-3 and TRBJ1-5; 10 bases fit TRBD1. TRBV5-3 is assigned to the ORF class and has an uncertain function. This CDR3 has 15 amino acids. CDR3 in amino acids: CARSGGQGSSQPQHF. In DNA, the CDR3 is TGTGCCAGAAGCGGGGGACAGGGGAGCAGTCAGCCCCAGCATTTT.

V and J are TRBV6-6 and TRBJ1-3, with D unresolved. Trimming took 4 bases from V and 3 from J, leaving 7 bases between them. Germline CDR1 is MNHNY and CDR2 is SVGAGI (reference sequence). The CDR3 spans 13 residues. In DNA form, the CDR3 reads TGTGCCAGCAGTTTAGGCAGTGGAAACACCATATATTTT. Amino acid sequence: CASSLGSGNTIYF.

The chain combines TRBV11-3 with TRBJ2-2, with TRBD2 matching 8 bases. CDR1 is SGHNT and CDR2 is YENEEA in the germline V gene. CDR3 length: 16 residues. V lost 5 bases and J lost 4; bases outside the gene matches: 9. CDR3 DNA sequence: TGTGCCAGCAGCCCCCGGAGTAGCGGGGCCACCGGGGAGCTGTTTTTT. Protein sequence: CASSPRSSGATGELFF.

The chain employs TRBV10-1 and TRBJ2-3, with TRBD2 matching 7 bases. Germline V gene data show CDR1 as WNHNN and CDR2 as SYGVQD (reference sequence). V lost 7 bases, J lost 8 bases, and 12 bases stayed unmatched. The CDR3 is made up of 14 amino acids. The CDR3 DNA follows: TGCGCCAGCACCAGAGCGGGGACTGGGGGTACGCAGTATTTT. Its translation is CASTRAGTGGTQYF.

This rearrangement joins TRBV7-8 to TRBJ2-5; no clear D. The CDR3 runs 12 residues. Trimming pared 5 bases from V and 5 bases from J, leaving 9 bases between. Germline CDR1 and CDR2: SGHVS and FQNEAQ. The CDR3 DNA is TGTGCCAGCAGCCCCCTTCGCGAGACCCAGTACTTC. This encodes CASSPLRETQYF.

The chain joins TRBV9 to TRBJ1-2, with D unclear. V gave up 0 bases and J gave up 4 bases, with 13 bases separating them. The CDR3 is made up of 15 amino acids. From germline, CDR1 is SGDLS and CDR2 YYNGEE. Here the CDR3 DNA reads TGTGCCAGCAGCGTAGGGGAGGCGCGGGGCTATGGCTACACCTTC. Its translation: CASSVGEARGYGYTF.

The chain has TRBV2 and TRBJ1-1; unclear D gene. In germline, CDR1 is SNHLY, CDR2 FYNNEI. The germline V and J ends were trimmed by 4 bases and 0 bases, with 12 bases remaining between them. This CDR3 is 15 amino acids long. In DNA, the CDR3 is TGTGCCAGCAGTGCACGCGTGGTATTGAACACTGAAGCTTTCTTT. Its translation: CASSARVVLNTEAFF.

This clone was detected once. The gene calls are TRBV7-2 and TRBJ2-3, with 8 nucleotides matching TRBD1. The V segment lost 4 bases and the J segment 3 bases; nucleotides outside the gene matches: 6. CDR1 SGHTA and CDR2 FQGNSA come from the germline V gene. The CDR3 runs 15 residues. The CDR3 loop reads CASSSWTGSTDTQYF. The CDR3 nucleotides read TGTGCCAGCAGCTCCTGGACAGGGTCGACAGATACGCAGTATTTT.

Written as DNA, the CDR3 is TGTGCCAGCAGCTTGGGCGACAGGGACACCGGGGAGCTGTTTTTT. Amino acid sequence: CASSLGDRDTGELFF. The chain has TRBV5-6 and TRBJ2-2; 7 bases fit TRBD1. Germline V lookup: CDR1 SGHDT, CDR2 YYEEEE. V was pared by 0 bases and J by 3 bases, with 2 bases of the junction left unmatched. This CDR3 region has 15 residues. The full variable domain, with the rest looked up from reference TRBV5-6 and TRBJ2-2, is DAGVTQSPTHLIKTRGQQVTLRCSPKSGHDTVSWYQQALGQGPQFIFQYYEEEERQRGNFPDRFSGHQFPNYSSELNVNALLLGDSALYLCASSLGDRDTGELFFGEGSRLTVL.

This CDR3 is CASSLDRGGQPQHF. The DNA of the CDR3 is TGTGCCAGCAGCCTCGACAGGGGTGGGCAGCCCCAGCATTTT. This chain connects TRBV5-4 to TRBJ1-5; 8 nucleotides agree with TRBD1. The CDR3 has 14 residues. With V trimmed by 4 bases and J by 7 bases, 7 bases remained unmatched. Germline assignment: CDR1 SGHNT and CDR2 YYREEE (reference sequence).

CDR3 nucleotides: TGCGCCAGCGGGAGTTCAGCAACTAATGAAAAACTGTTTTTT. Residues: CASGSSATNEKLFF. The V call is TRBV5-1, the J call TRBJ1-4; the D is unclear. V was trimmed by 7 bases and J by 0 bases, leaving 10 bases between them. The V gene's germline CDR1 is SGHRS and CDR2 YFSETQ. The CDR3 runs 14 residues.

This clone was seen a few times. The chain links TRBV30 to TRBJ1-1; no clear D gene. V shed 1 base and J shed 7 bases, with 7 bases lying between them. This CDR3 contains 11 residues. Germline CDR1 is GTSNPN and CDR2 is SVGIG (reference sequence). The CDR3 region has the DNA TGTGCCTGGAGTGGAGGAGGTGAAGCTTTCTTT. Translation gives CAWSGGGEAFF.

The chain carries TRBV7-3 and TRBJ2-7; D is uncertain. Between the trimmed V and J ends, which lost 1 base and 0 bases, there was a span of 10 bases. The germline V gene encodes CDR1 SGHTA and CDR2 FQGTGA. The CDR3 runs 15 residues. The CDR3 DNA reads TGTGCCAGCAGCTTAAGGGGTGGTATCTCCTACGAGCAGTACTTC. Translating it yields CASSLRGGISYEQYF. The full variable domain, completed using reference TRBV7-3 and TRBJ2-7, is GAGVSQTPSNKVTEKGKYVELRCDPISGHTALYWYRQSLGQGPEFLIYFQGTGAADDSGLPNDRFFAVRPEGSVSTLKIQRTERGDSAVYLCASSLRGGISYEQYFGPGTRLTVT.

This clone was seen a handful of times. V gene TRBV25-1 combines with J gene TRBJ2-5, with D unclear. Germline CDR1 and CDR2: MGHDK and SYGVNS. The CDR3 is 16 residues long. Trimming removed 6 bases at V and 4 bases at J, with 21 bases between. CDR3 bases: TGTGCCAGCAGAGCACCGGGCTCTGTCTCGCCAGAGACCCAGTACTTC. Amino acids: CASRAPGSVSPETQYF. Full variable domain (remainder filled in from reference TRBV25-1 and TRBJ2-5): EADIYQTPRYLVIGTGKKITLECSQTMGHDKMYWYQQDPGMELHLIHYSYGVNSTEKGDLSSESTVSRIRTEHFPLTLESARPSHTSQYLCASRAPGSVSPETQYFGPGTRLLVL.

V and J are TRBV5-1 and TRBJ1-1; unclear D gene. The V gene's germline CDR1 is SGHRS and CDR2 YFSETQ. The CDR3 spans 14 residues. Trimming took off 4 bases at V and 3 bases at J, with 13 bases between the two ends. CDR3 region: CASSLPQKDTEAFF. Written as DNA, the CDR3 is TGCGCCAGCAGCCTCCCCCAAAAGGACACTGAAGCTTTCTTT.

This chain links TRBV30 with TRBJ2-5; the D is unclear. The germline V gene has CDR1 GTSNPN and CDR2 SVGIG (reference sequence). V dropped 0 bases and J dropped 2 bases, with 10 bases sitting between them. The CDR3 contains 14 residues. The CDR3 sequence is CAWSVKQAQETQYF. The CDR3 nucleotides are TGTGCCTGGAGTGTAAAGCAGGCACAAGAGACCCAGTACTTC. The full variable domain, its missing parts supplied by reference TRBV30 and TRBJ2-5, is SQTIHQWPATLVQPVGSPLSLECTVEGTSNPNLYWYRQAAGRGLQLLFYSVGIGQISSEVPQNLSASRPQDRQFILSSKKLLLSDSGFYLCAWSVKQAQETQYFGPGTRLLVL.

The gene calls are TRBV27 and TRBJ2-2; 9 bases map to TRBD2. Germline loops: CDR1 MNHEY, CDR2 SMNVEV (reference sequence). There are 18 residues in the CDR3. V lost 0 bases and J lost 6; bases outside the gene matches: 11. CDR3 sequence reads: CASSLSGGGAIISGELFF. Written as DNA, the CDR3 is TGTGCCAGCAGTTTATCGGGCGGGGGGGCGATTATCTCCGGGGAGCTGTTTTTT.